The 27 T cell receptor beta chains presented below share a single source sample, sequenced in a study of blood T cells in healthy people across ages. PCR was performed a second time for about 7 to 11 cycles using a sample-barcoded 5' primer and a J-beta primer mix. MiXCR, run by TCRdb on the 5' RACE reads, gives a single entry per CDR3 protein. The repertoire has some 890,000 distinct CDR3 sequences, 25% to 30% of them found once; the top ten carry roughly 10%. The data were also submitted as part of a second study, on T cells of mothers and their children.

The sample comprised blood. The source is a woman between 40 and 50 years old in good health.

The CDR3 loop is CASSPLSGGEYNEQFF. The CDR3, as DNA: TGTGCCAGCAGTCCCCTCTCGGGGGGCGAGTACAATGAGCAGTTCTTC. The genes are TRBV28 and TRBJ2-1; weak D call: TRBD2 (7 bases). CDR3 length equals 16 residues. CDR1 is MDHEN and CDR2 is SYDVKM in the germline V gene. V lost 5 bases, J lost 4 bases, and 18 bases lay in between.

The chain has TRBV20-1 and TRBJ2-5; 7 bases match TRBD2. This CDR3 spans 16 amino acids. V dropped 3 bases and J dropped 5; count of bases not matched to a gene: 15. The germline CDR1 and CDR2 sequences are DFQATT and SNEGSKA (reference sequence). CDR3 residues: CSARLRDGGFGETQYF. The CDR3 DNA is TGCAGTGCTAGGCTCCGGGACGGGGGGTTTGGGGAGACCCAGTACTTC.

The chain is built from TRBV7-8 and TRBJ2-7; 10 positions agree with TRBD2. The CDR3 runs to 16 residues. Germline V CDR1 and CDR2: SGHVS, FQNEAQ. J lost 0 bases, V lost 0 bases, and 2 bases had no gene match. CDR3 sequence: CASSLASGGTSYEQYF. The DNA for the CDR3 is TGTGCCAGCAGCTTAGCTAGCGGGGGGACCTCCTACGAGCAGTACTTC.

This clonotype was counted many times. In nucleotides, the CDR3 is TGCAGTGCTAGAGATGGCGCAGGGGTGGTCGGTGGCTACACCTTC. As protein: CSARDGAGVVGGYTF. This chain uses TRBV20-1 with TRBJ1-2, with D tentatively TRBD1 (6 bases). CDR3 length: 15 amino acids. Per the germline V gene, CDR1 is DFQATT and CDR2 is SNEGSKA (reference sequence). The V end lost 0 bases, the J end lost 7 bases, and 18 bases lay between the germline ends.

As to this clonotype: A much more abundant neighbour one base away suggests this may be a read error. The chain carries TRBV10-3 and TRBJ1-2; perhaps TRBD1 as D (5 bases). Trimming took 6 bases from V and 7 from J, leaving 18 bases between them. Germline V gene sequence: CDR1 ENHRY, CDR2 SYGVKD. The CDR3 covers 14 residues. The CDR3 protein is CAIRVSLQGGGYTF. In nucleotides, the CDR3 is TGTGCCATCAGGGTGAGTCTTCAGGGAGGTGGCTACACCTTC.

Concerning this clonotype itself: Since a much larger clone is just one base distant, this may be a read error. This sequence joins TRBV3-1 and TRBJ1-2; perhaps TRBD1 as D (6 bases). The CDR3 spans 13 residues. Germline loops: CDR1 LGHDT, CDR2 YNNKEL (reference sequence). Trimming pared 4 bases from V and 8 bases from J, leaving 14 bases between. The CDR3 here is CASSRVPDRGYTF. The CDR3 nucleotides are TGTGCCAGCAGCCGCGTTCCTGACAGGGGCTACACCTTC.

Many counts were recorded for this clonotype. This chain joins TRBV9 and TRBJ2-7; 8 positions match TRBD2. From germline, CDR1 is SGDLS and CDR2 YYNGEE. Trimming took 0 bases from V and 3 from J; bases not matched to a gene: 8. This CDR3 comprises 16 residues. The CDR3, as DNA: TGTGCCAGCAGCGTAGATGAGCGGGGGAGTCTCTACGAGCAGTACTTC. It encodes CASSVDERGSLYEQYF.

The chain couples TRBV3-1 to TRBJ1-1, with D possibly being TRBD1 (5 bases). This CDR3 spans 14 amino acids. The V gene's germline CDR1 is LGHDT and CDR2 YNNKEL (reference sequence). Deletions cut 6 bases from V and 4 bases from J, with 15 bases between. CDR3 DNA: TGTGCCAGCAGTGATCCAGGGACGTTCACTGAAGCTTTCTTT. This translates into CASSDPGTFTEAFF.

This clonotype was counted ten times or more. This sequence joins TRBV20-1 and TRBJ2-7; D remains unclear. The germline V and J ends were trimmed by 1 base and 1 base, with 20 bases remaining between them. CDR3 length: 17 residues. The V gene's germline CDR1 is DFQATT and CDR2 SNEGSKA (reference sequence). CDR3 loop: CSARALRVTRYSYEQYF. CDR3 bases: TGCAGTGCTAGAGCTCTTAGGGTGACCCGATATTCCTACGAGCAGTACTTC.

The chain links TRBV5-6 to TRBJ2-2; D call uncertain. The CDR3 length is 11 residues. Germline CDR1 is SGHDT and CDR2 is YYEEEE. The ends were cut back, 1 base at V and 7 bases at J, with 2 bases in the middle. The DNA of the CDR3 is TGTGCCAGCAGCTTGTACGGGGAGCTGTTTTTT. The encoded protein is CASSLYGELFF.

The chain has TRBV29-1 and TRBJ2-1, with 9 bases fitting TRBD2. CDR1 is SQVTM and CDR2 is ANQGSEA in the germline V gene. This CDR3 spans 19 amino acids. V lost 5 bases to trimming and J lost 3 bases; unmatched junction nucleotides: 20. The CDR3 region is CSVRTERGVLPMYYNEQFF. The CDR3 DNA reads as TGCAGCGTTAGGACAGAGCGGGGGGTTTTGCCTATGTACTACAATGAGCAGTTCTTC.

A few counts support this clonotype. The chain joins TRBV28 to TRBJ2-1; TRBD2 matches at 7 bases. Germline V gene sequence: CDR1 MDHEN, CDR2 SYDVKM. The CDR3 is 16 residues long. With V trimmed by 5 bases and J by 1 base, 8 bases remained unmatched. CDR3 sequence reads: CASSPEGRASYNEQFF. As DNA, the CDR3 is TGTGCCAGCAGTCCCGAGGGGAGGGCTTCCTACAATGAGCAGTTCTTC.

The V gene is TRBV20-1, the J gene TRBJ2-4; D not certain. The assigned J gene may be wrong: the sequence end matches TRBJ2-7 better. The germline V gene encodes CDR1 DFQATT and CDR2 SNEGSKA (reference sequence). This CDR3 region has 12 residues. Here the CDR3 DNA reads TGCAGTGCTAGTAGCCGATCCTACGAGCAGTACTTC. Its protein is CSASSRSYEQYF.

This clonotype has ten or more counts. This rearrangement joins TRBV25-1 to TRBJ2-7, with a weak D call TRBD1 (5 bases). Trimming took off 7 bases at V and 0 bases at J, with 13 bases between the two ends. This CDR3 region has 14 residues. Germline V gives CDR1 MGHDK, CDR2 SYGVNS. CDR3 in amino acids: CASNTGRSSYEQYF. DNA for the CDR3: TGTGCCAGCAATACAGGCCGGAGCTCCTACGAGCAGTACTTC.

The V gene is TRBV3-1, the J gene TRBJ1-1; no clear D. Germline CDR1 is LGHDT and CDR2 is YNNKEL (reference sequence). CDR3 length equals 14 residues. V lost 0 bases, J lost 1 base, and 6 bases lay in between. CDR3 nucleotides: TGTGCCAGCAGCCAAGAGCCACCGAACACTGAAGCTTTCTTT. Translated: CASSQEPPNTEAFF.

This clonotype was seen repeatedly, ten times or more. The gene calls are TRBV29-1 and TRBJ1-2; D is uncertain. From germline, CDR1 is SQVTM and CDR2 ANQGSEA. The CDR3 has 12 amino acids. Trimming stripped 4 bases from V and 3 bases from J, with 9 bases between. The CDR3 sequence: CSVAQLHYGYTF. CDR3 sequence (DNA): TGCAGCGTTGCGCAACTCCACTATGGCTACACCTTC. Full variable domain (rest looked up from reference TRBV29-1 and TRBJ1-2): SAVISQKPSRDICQRGTSLTIQCQVDSQVTMMFWYRQQPGQSLTLIATANQGSEATYESGFVIDKFPISRPNLTFSTLTVSNMSPEDSSIYLCSVAQLHYGYTFGSGTRLTVV.

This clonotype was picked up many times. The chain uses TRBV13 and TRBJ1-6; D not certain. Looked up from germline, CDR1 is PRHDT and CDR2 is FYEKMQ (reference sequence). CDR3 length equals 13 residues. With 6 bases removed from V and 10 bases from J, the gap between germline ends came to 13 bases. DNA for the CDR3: TGTGCCAGCAGAGTACGGGGAAGGTCACCCCTCCACTTT. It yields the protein CASRVRGRSPLHF.

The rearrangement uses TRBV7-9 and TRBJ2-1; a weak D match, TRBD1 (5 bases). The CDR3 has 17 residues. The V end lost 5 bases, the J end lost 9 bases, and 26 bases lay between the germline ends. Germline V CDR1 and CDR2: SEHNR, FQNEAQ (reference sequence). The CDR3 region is CASSPIDHNLRVGEQFF. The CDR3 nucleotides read TGTGCCAGCAGCCCGATTGACCACAATCTCAGGGTTGGTGAGCAGTTCTTC.

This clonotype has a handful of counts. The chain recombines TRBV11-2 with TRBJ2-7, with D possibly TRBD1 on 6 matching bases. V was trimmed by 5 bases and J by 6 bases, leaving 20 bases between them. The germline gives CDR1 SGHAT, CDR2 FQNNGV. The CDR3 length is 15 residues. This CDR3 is CASSLRTEGFGEQYF. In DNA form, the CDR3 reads TGTGCCAGCAGCCTACGGACAGAGGGCTTTGGCGAGCAGTACTTC.

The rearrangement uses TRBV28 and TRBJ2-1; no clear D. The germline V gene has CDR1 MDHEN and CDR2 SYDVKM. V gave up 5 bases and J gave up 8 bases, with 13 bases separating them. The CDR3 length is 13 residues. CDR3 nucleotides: TGTGCCAGCAGTCAACCCGGCGGTTATGAGCAGTTCTTC. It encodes CASSQPGGYEQFF. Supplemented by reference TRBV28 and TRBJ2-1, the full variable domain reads DVKVTQSSRYLVKRTGEKVFLECVQDMDHENMFWYRQDPGLGLRLIYFSYDVKMKEKGDIPEGYSVSREKKERFSLILESASTNQTSMYLCASSQPGGYEQFFGPGTRLTVL.

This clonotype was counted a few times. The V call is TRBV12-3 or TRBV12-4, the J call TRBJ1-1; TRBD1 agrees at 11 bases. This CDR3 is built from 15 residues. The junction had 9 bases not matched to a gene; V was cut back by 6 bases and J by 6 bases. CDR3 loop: CASSFFGQGASEAFF. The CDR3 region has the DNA TGTGCCAGCAGCTTTTTTGGACAGGGGGCCTCTGAAGCTTTCTTT.

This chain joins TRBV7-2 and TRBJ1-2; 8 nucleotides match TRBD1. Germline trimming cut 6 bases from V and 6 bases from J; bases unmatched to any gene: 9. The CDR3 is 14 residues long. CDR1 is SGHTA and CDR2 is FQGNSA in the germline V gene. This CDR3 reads CASRRPDRVDGYTF. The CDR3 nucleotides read TGTGCCAGCAGGCGGCCGGACAGGGTGGATGGCTACACCTTC.

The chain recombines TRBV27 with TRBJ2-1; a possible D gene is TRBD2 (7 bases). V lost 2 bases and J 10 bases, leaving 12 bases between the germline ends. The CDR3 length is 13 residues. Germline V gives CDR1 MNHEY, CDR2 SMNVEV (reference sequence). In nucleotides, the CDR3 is TGTGCCAGCAGTTTAAACGAGGGGGGGGAGCAGTTCTTC. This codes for CASSLNEGGEQFF.

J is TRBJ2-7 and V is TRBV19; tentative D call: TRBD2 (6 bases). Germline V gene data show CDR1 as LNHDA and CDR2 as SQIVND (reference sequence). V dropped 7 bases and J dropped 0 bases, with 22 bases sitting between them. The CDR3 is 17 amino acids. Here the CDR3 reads CASIFCNGGMSSYEQYF. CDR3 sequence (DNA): TGTGCCAGTATCTTCTGTAATGGGGGGATGAGCTCCTACGAGCAGTACTTC. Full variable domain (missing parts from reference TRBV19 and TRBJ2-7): DGGITQSPKYLFRKEGQNVTLSCEQNLNHDAMYWYRQDPGQGLRLIYYSQIVNDFQKGDIAEGYSVSREKKESFPLTVTSAQKNPTAFYLCASIFCNGGMSSYEQYFGPGTRLTVT.

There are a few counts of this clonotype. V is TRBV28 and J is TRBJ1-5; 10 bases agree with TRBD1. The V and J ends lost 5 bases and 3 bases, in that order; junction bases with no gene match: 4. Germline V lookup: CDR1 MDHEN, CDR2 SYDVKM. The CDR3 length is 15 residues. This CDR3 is CASSNGQGDNQPQHF. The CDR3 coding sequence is TGTGCCAGCAGTAACGGACAGGGGGACAATCAGCCCCAGCATTTT.

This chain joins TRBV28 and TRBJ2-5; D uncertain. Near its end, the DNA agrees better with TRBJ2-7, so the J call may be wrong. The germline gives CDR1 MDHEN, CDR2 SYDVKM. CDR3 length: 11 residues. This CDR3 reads CASRRRYEQYF. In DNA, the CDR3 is TGTGCCAGCAGGCGGCGTTACGAGCAGTACTTC.

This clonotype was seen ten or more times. Written as DNA, the CDR3 is TGCGCCAGCAGCCCCCGAGGAGCGGGGGACGGCGAGACCCAGTACTTC. It encodes CASSPRGAGDGETQYF. The rearrangement joins TRBV4-1 to TRBJ2-5; the match to TRBD2 covers 8 bases. Germline V gene data show CDR1 as MGHRA and CDR2 as YSYEKL. The CDR3 is 16 amino acids. After removal of 4 bases from V and 5 bases from J, the junction contained 12 bases not matched to a gene.